This TCR beta chain was captured by sequencing in a study of spatial heterogeneity in lung cancer. Study information: More than 8.5 raw reads, on average, carried each unique TCR and UMI combination.

TCRdb re-derived calls from the 5' RACE reads in MiXCR, one entry per CDR3 protein. The sample holds 9,500 to 15,000 distinct CDR3 sequences, about 13% seen once. The table lists this clonotype with many counts. This sample's time point: sample taken at primary tumor resection. Whole RNA obtained from tumor, nontumor lung or frozen PBMC underwent sequencing without sorting. The donors were more than 70 patients with non-small cell lung cancer that was early-stage and untreated. There are 13 residues in the CDR3. The V end lost 3 bases, the J end lost 8 bases, and 11 bases lay between the germline ends. The germline V gene encodes CDR1 LGHDT and CDR2 YNNKEL (reference sequence).

The V call is TRBV3-1, the J call TRBJ1-5; D is ambiguous. This material consisted of PBMCs, taken at surgery. The sequence derives from a female donor with early-stage non-small cell lung cancer. CDR3 in amino acids: CASSHGRREPQHF. The CDR3 coding sequence is TGTGCCAGCAGCCACGGCCGGCGTGAGCCCCAGCATTTT.